The sequence of this T cell receptor (beta chain) was determined in a study of T-cell memory formation after mild COVID-19. The overall study: TCR clusters were largely donor specific. Broader study findings: Clones that contracted from day 15 to 85 had balanced CD4/CD8; later expanders were CD4+ biased.

This clonotype was seen at least ten times. Its antigen remains unknown. Libraries for TCRalpha and TCRbeta carried sample barcodes and unique molecular identifiers via 5'RACE. Each CDR3 protein is one row after TCRdb ran MiXCR on the 5' RACE reads. Found here are about 350,000 distinct CDR3 sequences, roughly an eighth of them singletons; the top ten hold about 24%. The CDR3 is made up of 16 amino acids. The junction had 16 bases not matched to a gene; V was cut back by 9 bases and J by 4 bases. CDR1 SGHRS and CDR2 YFSETQ come from the germline V gene. Sequenced material: PBMCs or a T cell subset sorted from them (not recorded which). The chain employs TRBV5-1 and TRBJ2-3; 8 positions match TRBD2. This clonotype was sampled from a man aged 18-30 years who had mild COVID-19 (a few samples of this study predate the infection). Cell type and time point are not known. CDR3 in amino acids: CAISYGLADGPDTQYF. The CDR3 DNA reads TGCGCCATCTCCTACGGACTAGCCGATGGTCCAGATACGCAGTATTTT.